The 14 T cell receptor beta chains below were found in one sample sequenced in a study of cytomegalovirus exposure and HLA in healthy donors. Generated by immunoSEQ multiplex PCR, the TCRdb table keeps only in-frame clones and is missing some. The table has more than 110,000 clones, roughly 86% seen once. The sequencing sample was made of PBMCs. These receptors came from a woman in her twenties or thirties in good health and CMV-seronegative.

For this clone: The junction departs from germline at one end; a sequencing error may be responsible. V and J are TRBV7-7 and TRBJ1-4; unclear D gene. The germline CDR1 and CDR2 sequences are SSHAT and FNYEAQ (reference sequence). The CDR3 is made up of 15 amino acids. CDR3 in amino acids: CASSVNPGLNEKLFF. DNA of the CDR3: TGTGCTAGCAGCGTAAATCCGGGTCTTAATGAAAAACTGTTTTTT.

The chain employs TRBV5-6 and TRBJ1-5; TRBD1 is a possible D gene (5 bases). Trimming took off 5 bases at V and 5 bases at J, with 17 bases between the two ends. CDR1 is SGHDT, CDR2 YYEEEE, per germline. The CDR3 runs 15 residues. The CDR3 DNA reads TGTGCCAGCAGTCTTGGACAAAACAGTTATCAGCCCCAGCATTTT. Translation: CASSLGQNSYQPQHF.

The chain links TRBV9 to TRBJ2-3; TRBD2 matches 10 bases. The ends lost 2 bases at V and 6 bases at J; junction bases unmatched: 6. Germline V lookup: CDR1 SGDLS, CDR2 YYNGEE. The CDR3 is 15 amino acids. CDR3 in DNA: TGTGCCAGCAGCGTCGGAGCGGGGGGGCCGGATACGCAGTATTTT. Amino acid sequence: CASSVGAGGPDTQYF.

The chain employs TRBV5-1 and TRBJ2-2, with TRBD2 as a possible D gene (6 bases). The CDR3 consists of 16 residues. CDR1 is SGHRS, CDR2 YFSETQ, per germline. Trimming took off 0 bases at V and 7 bases at J, with 16 bases between the two ends. The chain's CDR3 is CASSLGGTPIGGELFF. CDR3 coding DNA: TGCGCCAGCAGCTTGGGAGGGACTCCAATTGGCGGGGAGCTGTTTTTT.

The sample holds one count of this clone. CDR3 region: CASSGLAGAQETQYF. The CDR3 region has the DNA TGTGCCAGCAGTGGACTAGCGGGGGCCCAAGAGACCCAGTACTTC. This chain uses TRBV6-1 with TRBJ2-5, with TRBD2 matching over 12 bases. The ends lost 4 bases at V and 1 base at J; junction bases unmatched: 1. The CDR3 totals 15 residues. Per the germline V gene, CDR1 is MNHNS and CDR2 is SASEGT.

This clone was observed a single time. The J gene is TRBJ1-1, the V gene TRBV6-4, with D uncertain. Between the trimmed V and J ends, which lost 1 base and 1 base, there was a span of 25 bases. Germline V gene sequence: CDR1 MRHNA, CDR2 SNTAGT. The CDR3 is 20 amino acids. The CDR3 sequence: CASSDLLRDGSHPRNTEAFF. The CDR3 nucleotides are TGTGCCAGCAGTGACTTATTGCGAGACGGATCGCACCCTAGGAACACTGAAGCTTTCTTT.

The V gene is TRBV5-5, the J gene TRBJ1-2; D possibly corresponds to TRBD1 (6 bases). The CDR3 extends over 14 amino acids. Looked up from germline, CDR1 is SGHKS and CDR2 is YYEKEE (reference sequence). Trimming cost V 5 bases and J 1 base, with 12 bases left between them. The CDR3 nucleotides are TGTGCCAGCAGGGAGAAACAGGGTAACTATGGCTACACCTTC. Its protein is CASREKQGNYGYTF.

The J gene is TRBJ2-1, the V gene TRBV7-9; TRBD1 matches 8 bases. The CDR3 extends over 15 amino acids. Germline lookup yields CDR1 SEHNR and CDR2 FQNEAQ (reference sequence). Trimming took 11 bases from V and 5 from J; bases not matched to a gene: 14. The CDR3 loop reads CAVPQGAILDNEQFF. As DNA, the CDR3 is TGTGCCGTTCCCCAGGGGGCCATTTTGGACAATGAGCAGTTCTTC.

CDR3 residues: CASSRGGDTEAFF. The CDR3 nucleotides are TGTGCCAGCAGCCGGGGAGGGGACACTGAAGCTTTCTTT. The chain employs TRBV28 and TRBJ1-1; weak D call: TRBD1 (5 bases). Looked up from germline, CDR1 is MDHEN and CDR2 is SYDVKM. The length of the CDR3 is 13 residues. Trimming pared 6 bases from V and 3 bases from J, leaving 11 bases between. Drawing the rest from reference TRBV28 and TRBJ1-1, the complete variable domain is DVKVTQSSRYLVKRTGEKVFLECVQDMDHENMFWYRQDPGLGLRLIYFSYDVKMKEKGDIPEGYSVSREKKERFSLILESASTNQTSMYLCASSRGGDTEAFFGQGTRLTVV.

The V call is TRBV19, the J call TRBJ1-6, with D tentatively TRBD1 (6 bases). The CDR3 has 13 residues. Germline CDR1 LNHDA, CDR2 SQIVND (reference sequence). Trimming took off 7 bases at V and 14 bases at J, with 18 bases between the two ends. The CDR3 loop is CASMSGAGRSLHF. CDR3 nucleotides: TGTGCCAGTATGTCAGGGGCTGGTCGGTCCCTCCACTTT. Full variable domain (missing parts from reference TRBV19 and TRBJ1-6): DGGITQSPKYLFRKEGQNVTLSCEQNLNHDAMYWYRQDPGQGLRLIYYSQIVNDFQKGDIAEGYSVSREKKESFPLTVTSAQKNPTAFYLCASMSGAGRSLHFGNGTRLTVT.

V usage is TRBV28 and J usage is TRBJ1-1; D is undetermined. This CDR3 has 11 amino acids. Trimming stripped 2 bases from V and 5 bases from J, with 3 bases between. Per the germline V gene, CDR1 is MDHEN and CDR2 is SYDVKM. CDR3 sequence (DNA): TGTGCCAGCAGTTTACGGACTGAAGCTTTCTTT. It codes for CASSLRTEAFF. Combining the CDR3 with reference TRBV28 and TRBJ1-1 gives the whole variable domain DVKVTQSSRYLVKRTGEKVFLECVQDMDHENMFWYRQDPGLGLRLIYFSYDVKMKEKGDIPEGYSVSREKKERFSLILESASTNQTSMYLCASSLRTEAFFGQGTRLTVV.

The rearrangement links TRBV18 to TRBJ2-1; 12 bases agree with TRBD2. CDR3 length: 16 residues. CDR1 and CDR2 from the germline V gene are KGHSH and LQKENI. After removal of 2 bases from V and 7 bases from J, the junction contained 6 bases not matched to a gene. CDR3: CASSPTTSGGLNEQFF. CDR3 in DNA: TGTGCCAGCTCACCAACTACTAGCGGGGGGCTAAATGAGCAGTTCTTC.

The rearrangement uses TRBV9 and TRBJ2-2, with 8 bases aligning to TRBD1. This CDR3 has 15 amino acids. V lost 4 bases, J lost 4 bases, and 6 bases stayed unmatched. CDR1 is SGDLS, CDR2 YYNGEE, per germline. In nucleotides, the CDR3 is TGTGCCAGCAGCTCCGACAGGGGTGGCACCGGGGAGCTGTTTTTT. It is translated as CASSSDRGGTGELFF.

In its sample, this clone was seen a few times. V usage is TRBV15 and J usage is TRBJ2-2; 9 bases are a match to TRBD1. This CDR3 is 13 amino acids long. In germline, CDR1 is LNHNV, CDR2 YYDKDF (reference sequence). Germline trimming cut 8 bases from V and 7 bases from J; bases unmatched to any gene: 5. CDR3 bases: TGTGCCACCGGGACAGGGTTTCACGGGGAGCTGTTTTTT. It translates to CATGTGFHGELFF.